A selection of T cell receptor beta chains follows, all from one sample in a study of cytomegalovirus exposure and HLA in healthy donors. The data were produced by immunoSEQ multiplex PCR, yet TCRdb's version contains in-frame clones alone and is incomplete. This sample lists 55,000 to 85,000 clones; its ten largest clones have roughly 2.6%. The source material was PBMCs. The receptors come from a female donor in good health and CMV-seropositive. Each CDR3 is given with its conserved first and last residue. D genes are given only for firm matches.

v_gene: TRBV7-9; j_gene: TRBJ1-2; d_gene: .; CDR3aa: CASSPGWDHYGYTF; CDR3nt: TGTGCCAGCAGCCCGGGGTGGGATCACTATGGCTACACCTTC
v_gene: TRBV6-5; j_gene: TRBJ1-1; d_gene: TRBD1; CDR3aa: CASRIGQGNTEAFF; CDR3nt: TGTGCCAGCAGAATCGGACAGGGGAACACTGAAGCTTTCTTT
v_gene: TRBV5-8; j_gene: TRBJ1-2; d_gene: TRBD1; CDR3aa: CASSWGQGTNYGYTF; CDR3nt: TGTGCCAGCAGCTGGGGACAGGGGACTAACTATGGCTACACCTTC
v_gene: TRBV4-3; j_gene: TRBJ1-2; d_gene: TRBD1; CDR3aa: CASSREDPTGEVTF; CDR3nt: TGCGCCAGCAGCCGTGAAGACCCGACAGGGGAGGTCACCTTC
v_gene: TRBV14; j_gene: TRBJ1-6; d_gene: .; CDR3aa: CASSQVFSPLHF; CDR3nt: TGTGCCAGCAGCCAAGTCTTTTCACCCCTCCACTTT
v_gene: TRBV19; j_gene: TRBJ1-5; d_gene: .; CDR3aa: CASSTTGLNQPQHF; CDR3nt: TGTGCCAGTAGTACCACAGGGTTGAACCAGCCCCAGCATTTT
v_gene: TRBV5-1; j_gene: TRBJ2-3; d_gene: .; CDR3aa: CASSRITGDTQYF; CDR3nt: TGCGCCAGCAGCAGAATCACAGGCGATACGCAGTATTTT
v_gene: TRBV7-8; j_gene: TRBJ2-5; d_gene: TRBD1; CDR3aa: CASSPERGQETQYF; CDR3nt: TGTGCCAGCAGCCCCGAAAGGGGGCAGGAGACCCAGTACTTC
v_gene: TRBV4-3; j_gene: TRBJ1-1; d_gene: TRBD1; CDR3aa: CASSQAPPGQGGTEAFF; CDR3nt: TGCGCCAGCAGCCAAGCCCCCCCGGGACAGGGGGGGACTGAAGCTTTCTTT
v_gene: TRBV7-2; j_gene: TRBJ1-4; d_gene: TRBD1; CDR3aa: CASSFTATGGEGKLFF; CDR3nt: TGTGCCAGCAGCTTCACGGCGACAGGGGGCGAGGGAAAACTGTTTTTT
v_gene: TRBV5-4; j_gene: TRBJ1-1; d_gene: TRBD1; CDR3aa: CASSLVQGETEAFF; CDR3nt: TGTGCCAGCAGCTTGGTCCAGGGGGAGACTGAAGCTTTCTTT
v_gene: TRBV9; j_gene: TRBJ1-2; d_gene: TRBD1; CDR3aa: CASSDRTGYYGYTF; CDR3nt: TGTGCCAGCAGCGATAGGACAGGCTACTATGGCTACACCTTC
v_gene: TRBV6-5; j_gene: TRBJ1-2; d_gene: TRBD1; CDR3aa: CASREGQAINYGYTF; CDR3nt: TGTGCCAGCAGGGAGGGACAGGCAATTAACTATGGCTACACCTTC
v_gene: TRBV28; j_gene: TRBJ2-1; d_gene: TRBD2; CDR3aa: CASSLRVMRETPFYNEQFF; CDR3nt: TGTGCCAGCAGTTTAAGGGTGATGCGGGAGACGCCATTCTACAATGAGCAGTTCTTC
v_gene: TRBV29-1; j_gene: TRBJ2-6; d_gene: .; CDR3aa: CSSGDSGANVLTF; CDR3nt: TGCAGCTCGGGGGACTCTGGGGCCAACGTCCTGACTTTC
v_gene: TRBV21-1; j_gene: TRBJ2-3; d_gene: .; CDR3aa: CASGSLAGRTTDTQYF; CDR3nt: TGTGCCAGCGGCAGCTTGGCGGGACGAACCACAGATACGCAGTATTTT
v_gene: TRBV5-1; j_gene: TRBJ2-3; d_gene: .; CDR3aa: CASSQGLGGTDTQYF; CDR3nt: TGCGCCAGCAGCCAGGGACTGGGGGGCACAGATACGCAGTATTTT
v_gene: TRBV2; j_gene: TRBJ2-7; d_gene: TRBD2; CDR3aa: CASSEREGYEQYF; CDR3nt: TGTGCCAGCAGTGAAAGGGAGGGCTACGAGCAGTACTTC
v_gene: TRBV19; j_gene: TRBJ1-2; d_gene: TRBD1; CDR3aa: CASSMEGQGALGYTF; CDR3nt: TGTGCCAGTAGTATGGAAGGACAGGGGGCTCTTGGCTACACCTTC
v_gene: TRBV27; j_gene: TRBJ1-1; d_gene: .; CDR3aa: CASSFGFEGTEAFF; CDR3nt: TGTGCCAGCAGTTTCGGGTTCGAGGGAACTGAAGCTTTCTTT
v_gene: TRBV6-1; j_gene: TRBJ2-7; d_gene: .; CDR3aa: CASSERGAPYEQYF; CDR3nt: TGTGCCAGCAGTGAACGGGGGGCACCCTACGAGCAGTACTTC
v_gene: TRBV5-1; j_gene: TRBJ2-7; d_gene: .; CDR3aa: CASSVLGEGEKGYEQYF; CDR3nt: TGCGCCAGCAGCGTGTTGGGGGAGGGGGAGAAAGGGTACGAGCAGTACTTC
v_gene: TRBV2; j_gene: TRBJ2-1; d_gene: .; CDR3aa: CASREGNSYNEQFF; CDR3nt: TGTGCCAGCAGGGAGGGGAACTCCTACAATGAGCAGTTCTTC
v_gene: TRBV19; j_gene: TRBJ2-2; d_gene: TRBD2; CDR3aa: CASSIPAGYTGELFF; CDR3nt: TGTGCCAGTAGTATCCCAGCGGGGTACACCGGGGAGCTGTTTTTT
v_gene: TRBV5-1; j_gene: TRBJ2-7; d_gene: TRBD2; CDR3aa: CASSLVPSGGYEQYF; CDR3nt: TGCGCCAGCAGCTTGGTCCCTAGCGGGGGCTACGAGCAGTACTTC
v_gene: TRBV10-3; j_gene: TRBJ1-4; d_gene: .; CDR3aa: CAISAELREKLFF; CDR3nt: TGTGCCATCAGTGCGGAGCTGAGGGAAAAACTGTTTTTT
v_gene: TRBV6-4; j_gene: TRBJ1-1; d_gene: .; CDR3aa: CASSDFGGTEDFF; CDR3nt: TGTGCCAGCAGTGACTTCGGGGGAACGGAAGATTTCTTT
v_gene: TRBV6-5; j_gene: TRBJ1-1; d_gene: .; CDR3aa: CASSYGSSGNTEAFF; CDR3nt: TGTGCCAGCAGTTACGGCAGTTCGGGGAACACTGAAGCTTTCTTT
v_gene: TRBV6-4; j_gene: TRBJ2-7; d_gene: .; CDR3aa: CASSDSPGYQQYF; CDR3nt: TGTGCCAGCAGTGACTCGCCGGGGTACCAGCAGTACTTC
v_gene: TRBV27; j_gene: TRBJ2-2; d_gene: TRBD2; CDR3aa: CASSLSLASGELFF; CDR3nt: TGTGCCAGCAGTTTATCACTAGCGAGCGGGGAGCTGTTTTTT
v_gene: TRBV7-6; j_gene: TRBJ2-5; d_gene: .; CDR3aa: CASSLDAGPSGTQYF; CDR3nt: TGTGCCAGCAGCTTGGACGCGGGACCCTCGGGAACCCAGTACTTC
v_gene: TRBV5-4; j_gene: TRBJ1-1; d_gene: .; CDR3aa: CASSPGGGISEAFF; CDR3nt: TGTGCCAGCAGCCCTGGGGGGGGAATTTCTGAAGCTTTCTTT
v_gene: TRBV29-1; j_gene: TRBJ2-7; d_gene: .; CDR3aa: CSVATGGVDEQYF; CDR3nt: TGCAGCGTTGCAACAGGGGGGGTCGACGAGCAGTACTTC
v_gene: TRBV5-6; j_gene: TRBJ1-2; d_gene: .; CDR3aa: CASSLGAGVSNYGYTF; CDR3nt: TGTGCCAGCAGCTTAGGGGCAGGGGTGTCCAACTATGGCTACACCTTC
v_gene: TRBV27; j_gene: TRBJ1-1; d_gene: .; CDR3aa: CASRTSRAGEAFF; CDR3nt: TGTGCCAGCAGGACGAGCCGAGCAGGGGAGGCTTTCTTT
v_gene: TRBV18; j_gene: TRBJ1-1; d_gene: .; CDR3aa: CASSPRAPETEAFF; CDR3nt: TGTGCCAGCTCACCCAGGGCACCGGAGACTGAAGCTTTCTTT
v_gene: TRBV18; j_gene: TRBJ2-2; d_gene: .; CDR3aa: CASSLRQPNTGELFF; CDR3nt: TGTGCCAGCTCTCTTCGACAGCCGAACACCGGGGAGCTGTTTTTT
v_gene: TRBV19; j_gene: TRBJ1-2; d_gene: .; CDR3aa: CASSTPGHRKRDYGYTF; CDR3nt: TGTGCCAGTAGTACCCCGGGACACCGCAAAAGGGACTATGGCTACACCTTC
v_gene: TRBV7-9; j_gene: TRBJ2-2; d_gene: .; CDR3aa: CASSLSSGELFF; CDR3nt: TGTGCCAGCAGCTTAAGCTCGGGGGAGCTGTTTTTT
v_gene: TRBV18; j_gene: TRBJ2-3; d_gene: TRBD2; CDR3aa: CASSPGAGGTDTQYF; CDR3nt: TGTGCCAGCTCACCCGGGGCGGGAGGCACAGATACGCAGTATTTT